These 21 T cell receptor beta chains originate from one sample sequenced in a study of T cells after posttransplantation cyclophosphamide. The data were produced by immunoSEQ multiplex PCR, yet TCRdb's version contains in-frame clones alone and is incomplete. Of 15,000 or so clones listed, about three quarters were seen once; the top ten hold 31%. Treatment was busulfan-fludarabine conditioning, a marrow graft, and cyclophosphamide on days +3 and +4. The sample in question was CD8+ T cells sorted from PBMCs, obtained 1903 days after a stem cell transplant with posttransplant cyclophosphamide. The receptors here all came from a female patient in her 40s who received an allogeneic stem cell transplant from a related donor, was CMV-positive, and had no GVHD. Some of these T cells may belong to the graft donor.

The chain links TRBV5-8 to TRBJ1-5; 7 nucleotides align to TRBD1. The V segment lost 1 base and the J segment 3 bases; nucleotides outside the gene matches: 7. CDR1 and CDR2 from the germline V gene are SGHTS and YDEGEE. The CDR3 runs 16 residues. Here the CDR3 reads CASSLRSGGPNQPQHF. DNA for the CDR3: TGTGCCAGCAGCTTGAGGTCAGGGGGTCCCAATCAGCCCCAGCATTTT.

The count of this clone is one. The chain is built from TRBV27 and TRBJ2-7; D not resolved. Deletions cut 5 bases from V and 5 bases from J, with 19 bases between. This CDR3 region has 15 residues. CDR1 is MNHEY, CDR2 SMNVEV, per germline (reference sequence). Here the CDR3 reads CASSIYPDSLDEQYF. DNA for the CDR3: TGTGCCAGCAGTATCTATCCCGACTCCCTGGACGAGCAGTACTTC.

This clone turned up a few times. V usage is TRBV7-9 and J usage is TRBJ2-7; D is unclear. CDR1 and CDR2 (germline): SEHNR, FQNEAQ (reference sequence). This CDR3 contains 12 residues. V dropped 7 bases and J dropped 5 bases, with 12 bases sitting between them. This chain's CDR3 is CASTSTPDEQYF. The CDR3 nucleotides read TGTGCCAGCACCTCGACTCCGGACGAGCAGTACTTC.

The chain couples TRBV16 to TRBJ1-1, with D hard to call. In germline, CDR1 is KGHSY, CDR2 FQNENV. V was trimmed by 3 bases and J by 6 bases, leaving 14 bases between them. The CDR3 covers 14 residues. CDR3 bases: TGTGCCAGCAGCCACTTGGGAGAAGAGCCTGAAGCTTTCTTT. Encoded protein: CASSHLGEEPEAFF.

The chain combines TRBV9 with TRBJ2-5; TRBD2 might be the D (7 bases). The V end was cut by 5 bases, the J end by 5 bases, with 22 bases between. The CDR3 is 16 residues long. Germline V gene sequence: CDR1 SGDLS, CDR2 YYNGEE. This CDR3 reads CASSQGVLGGLETQYF. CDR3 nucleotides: TGTGCCAGCAGTCAGGGAGTGTTGGGGGGGCTTGAGACCCAGTACTTC.

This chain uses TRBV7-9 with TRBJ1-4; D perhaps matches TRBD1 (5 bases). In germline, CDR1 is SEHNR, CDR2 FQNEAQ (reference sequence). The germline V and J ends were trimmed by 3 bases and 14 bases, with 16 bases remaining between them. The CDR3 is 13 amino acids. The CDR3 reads CASSFRSPDSLFF. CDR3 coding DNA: TGTGCCAGCAGCTTTCGTTCCCCCGACAGTCTGTTTTTT.

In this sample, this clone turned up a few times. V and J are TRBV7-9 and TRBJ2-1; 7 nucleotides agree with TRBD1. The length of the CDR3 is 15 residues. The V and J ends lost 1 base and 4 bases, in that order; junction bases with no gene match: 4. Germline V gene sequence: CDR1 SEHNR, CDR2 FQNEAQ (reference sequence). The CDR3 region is CASSLGTGNYNEQFF. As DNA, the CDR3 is TGTGCCAGCAGCTTAGGGACAGGAAATTACAATGAGCAGTTCTTC.

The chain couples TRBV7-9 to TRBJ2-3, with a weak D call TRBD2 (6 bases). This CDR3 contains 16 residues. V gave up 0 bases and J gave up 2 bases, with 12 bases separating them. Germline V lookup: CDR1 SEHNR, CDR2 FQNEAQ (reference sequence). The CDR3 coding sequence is TGTGCCAGCAGCTTAGCGCGGGGCCCCTACACAGATACGCAGTATTTT. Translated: CASSLARGPYTDTQYF.

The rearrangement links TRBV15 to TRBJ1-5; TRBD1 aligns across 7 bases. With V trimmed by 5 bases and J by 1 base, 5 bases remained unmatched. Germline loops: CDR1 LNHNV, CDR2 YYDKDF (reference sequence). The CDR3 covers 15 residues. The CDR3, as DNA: TGTGCCACCAGCCGAAACAGGGGAAGCAATCAGCCCCAGCATTTT. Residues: CATSRNRGSNQPQHF. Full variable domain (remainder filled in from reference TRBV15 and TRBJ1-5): DAMVIQNPRYQVTQFGKPVTLSCSQTLNHNVMYWYQQKSSQAPKLLFHYYDKDFNNEADTPDNFQSRRPNTSFCFLDIRSPGLGDTAMYLCATSRNRGSNQPQHFGDGTRLSIL.

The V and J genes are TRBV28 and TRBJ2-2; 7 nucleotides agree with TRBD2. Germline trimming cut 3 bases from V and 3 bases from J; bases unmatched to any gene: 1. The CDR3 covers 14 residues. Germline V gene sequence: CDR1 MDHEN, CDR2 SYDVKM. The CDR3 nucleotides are TGTGCCAGCAGTTTGGGAGGGGACACCGGGGAGCTGTTTTTT. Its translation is CASSLGGDTGELFF.

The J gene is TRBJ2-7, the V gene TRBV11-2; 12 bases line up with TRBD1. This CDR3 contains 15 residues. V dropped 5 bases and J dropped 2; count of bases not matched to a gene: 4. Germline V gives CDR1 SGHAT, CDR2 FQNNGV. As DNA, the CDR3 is TGTGCCAGCAGCAGCCGGGACAGGGGGCCCTACGAGCAGTACTTC. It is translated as CASSSRDRGPYEQYF.

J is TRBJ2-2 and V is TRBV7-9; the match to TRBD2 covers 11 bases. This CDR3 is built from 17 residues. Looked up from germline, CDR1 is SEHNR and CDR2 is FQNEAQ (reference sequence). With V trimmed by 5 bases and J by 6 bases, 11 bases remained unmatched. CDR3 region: CASSLPSGTSGSGELFF. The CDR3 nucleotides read TGTGCCAGCAGCCTCCCCTCCGGGACTAGCGGCTCCGGGGAGCTGTTTTTT.

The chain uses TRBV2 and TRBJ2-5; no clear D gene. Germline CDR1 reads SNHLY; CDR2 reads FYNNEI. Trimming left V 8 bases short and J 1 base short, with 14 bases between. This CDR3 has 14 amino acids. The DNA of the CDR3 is TGTGCCAGCCCTACCTACGGTGGCCAAGAGACCCAGTACTTC. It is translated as CASPTYGGQETQYF.

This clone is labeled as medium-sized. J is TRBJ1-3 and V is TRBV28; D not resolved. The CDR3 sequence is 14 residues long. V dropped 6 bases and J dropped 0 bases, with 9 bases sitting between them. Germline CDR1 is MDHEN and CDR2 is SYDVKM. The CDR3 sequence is CASSTESSGNTIYF. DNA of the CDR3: TGTGCCAGCAGCACAGAGAGCTCTGGAAACACCATATATTTT.

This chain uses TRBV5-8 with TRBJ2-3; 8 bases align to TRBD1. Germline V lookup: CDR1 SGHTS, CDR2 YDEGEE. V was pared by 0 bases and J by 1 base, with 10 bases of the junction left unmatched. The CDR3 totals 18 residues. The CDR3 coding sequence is TGTGCCAGCAGCTTGGGGGTATCCCGGGACAGGCGCACAGATACGCAGTATTTT. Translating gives CASSLGVSRDRRTDTQYF.

The CDR3 DNA reads as TGTGCCAGCAGCTTGGAACAGGGTTGGAATGGCTACACCTTC. Residues: CASSLEQGWNGYTF. The chain links TRBV5-6 to TRBJ1-2, with D possibly TRBD1 on 6 matching bases. The CDR3 extends over 14 amino acids. With 0 bases removed from V and 6 bases from J, the gap between germline ends came to 12 bases. Germline lookup yields CDR1 SGHDT and CDR2 YYEEEE.

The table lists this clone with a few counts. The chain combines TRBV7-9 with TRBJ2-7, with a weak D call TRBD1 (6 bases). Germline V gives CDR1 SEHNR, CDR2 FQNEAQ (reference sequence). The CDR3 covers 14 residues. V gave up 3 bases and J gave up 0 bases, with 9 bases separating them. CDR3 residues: CASSLDRTSYEQYF. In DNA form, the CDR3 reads TGTGCCAGCAGCTTGGACAGAACCTCCTACGAGCAGTACTTC.

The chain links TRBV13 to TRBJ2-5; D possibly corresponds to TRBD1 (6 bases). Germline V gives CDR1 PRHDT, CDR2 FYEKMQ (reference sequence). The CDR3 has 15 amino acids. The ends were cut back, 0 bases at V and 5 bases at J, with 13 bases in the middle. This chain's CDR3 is CASSLGEMRGETQYF. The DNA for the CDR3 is TGTGCCAGCAGCTTAGGGGAGATGAGGGGGGAGACCCAGTACTTC.

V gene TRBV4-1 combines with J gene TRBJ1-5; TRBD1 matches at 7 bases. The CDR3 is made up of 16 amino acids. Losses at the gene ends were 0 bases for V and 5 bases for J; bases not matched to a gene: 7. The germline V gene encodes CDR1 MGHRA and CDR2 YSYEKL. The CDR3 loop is CASSQDGTGAHQPQHF. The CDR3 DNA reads TGCGCCAGCAGCCAAGATGGAACAGGGGCCCATCAGCCCCAGCATTTT.

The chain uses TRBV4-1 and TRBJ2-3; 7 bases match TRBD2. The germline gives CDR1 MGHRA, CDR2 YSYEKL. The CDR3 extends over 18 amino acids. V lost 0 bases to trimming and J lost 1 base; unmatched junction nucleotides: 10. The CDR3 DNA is TGCGCCAGCAGCCAAGAGCGCACAGTGGCGGGGGGCACAGATACGCAGTATTTT. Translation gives CASSQERTVAGGTDTQYF.

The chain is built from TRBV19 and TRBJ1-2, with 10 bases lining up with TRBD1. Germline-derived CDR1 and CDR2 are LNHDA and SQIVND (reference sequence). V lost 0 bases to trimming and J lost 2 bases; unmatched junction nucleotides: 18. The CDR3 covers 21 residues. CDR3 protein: CASSIDLWGLTPGQGNYGYTF. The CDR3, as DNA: TGTGCCAGTAGTATAGATCTATGGGGACTTACCCCGGGACAGGGGAACTATGGCTACACCTTC. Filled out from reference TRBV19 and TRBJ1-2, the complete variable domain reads DGGITQSPKYLFRKEGQNVTLSCEQNLNHDAMYWYRQDPGQGLRLIYYSQIVNDFQKGDIAEGYSVSREKKESFPLTVTSAQKNPTAFYLCASSIDLWGLTPGQGNYGYTFGSGTRLTVV.